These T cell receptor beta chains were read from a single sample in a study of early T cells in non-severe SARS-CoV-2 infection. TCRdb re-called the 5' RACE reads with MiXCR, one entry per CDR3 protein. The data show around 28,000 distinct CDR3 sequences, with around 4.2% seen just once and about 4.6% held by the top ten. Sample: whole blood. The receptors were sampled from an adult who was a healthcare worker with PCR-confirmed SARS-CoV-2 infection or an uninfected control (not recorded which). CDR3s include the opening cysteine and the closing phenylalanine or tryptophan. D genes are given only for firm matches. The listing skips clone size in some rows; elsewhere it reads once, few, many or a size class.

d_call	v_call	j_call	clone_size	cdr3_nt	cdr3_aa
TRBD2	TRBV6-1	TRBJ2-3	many	TGTGCCAGCCGGGGGAGGGCGGGGGATACGCAGTATTTT	CASRGRAGDTQYF
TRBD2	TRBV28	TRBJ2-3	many	TGTGCCAGCAGCCTACTGCGGGAGCAGGATACGCAGTATTTT	CASSLLREQDTQYF
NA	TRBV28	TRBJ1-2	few	TGTGCCAGCAGTTTAATCAGGGCCTCGAACTATGGCTACACCTTC	CASSLIRASNYGYTF
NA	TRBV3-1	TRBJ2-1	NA	TGTGCCAGCAGCCAAGATTTGGGTGGGTTAAATGAGCAGTTCTTC	CASSQDLGGLNEQFF
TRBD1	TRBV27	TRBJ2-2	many	TGTGCCAGCAGTTTATCGGGACTCCCGGGACAGGGGGACGCCGGGGAGCTGTTTTTT	CASSLSGLPGQGDAGELFF
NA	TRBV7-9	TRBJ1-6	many	TGTGCCAGCAGCCCTCGGGAGATCTATAATTCACCCCTCCACTTT	CASSPREIYNSPLHF
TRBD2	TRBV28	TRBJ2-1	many	TGTGCCAGCAGTTCATGGACTAGCGGGTCCTGGAGCAATGAGCAGTTCTTC	CASSSWTSGSWSNEQFF
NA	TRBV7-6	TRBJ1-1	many	TGTGCCAGCAGCTCCGGTAAGGGTATGAACACTGAAGCTTTCTTT	CASSSGKGMNTEAFF
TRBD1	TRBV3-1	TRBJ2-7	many	TGTGCCAGCAGCCGCGGACAGGGTTACGAGCAGTACTTC	CASSRGQGYEQYF
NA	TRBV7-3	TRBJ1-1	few	TGTGCCAGCAGCTTCTCGACAGACACTGAAGCTTTCTTT	CASSFSTDTEAFF
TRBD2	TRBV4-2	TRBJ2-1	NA	TGTGCCAGCAGCCAACCGGGACTACAAACCTACAATGAGCAGTTCTTC	CASSQPGLQTYNEQFF
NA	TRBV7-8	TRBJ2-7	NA	TGTGCCAGCAGCTTAGCCGTACGCCCCTACGAGCAGTACTTC	CASSLAVRPYEQYF
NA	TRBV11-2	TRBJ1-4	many	TGTGCCAGCAGCTTAGATTCCAGGGTGCATGAAAAACTGTTTTTT	CASSLDSRVHEKLFF
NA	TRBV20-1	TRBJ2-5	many	TGCAGTGCTAGAGATTCGGGGGGCGCGTGGGCCCAGTACTTC	CSARDSGGAWAQYF
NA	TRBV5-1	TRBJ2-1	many	TGCGCCAGCAGCTGGGTGGGAGGCCAAGGGAATGAGCAGTTCTTC	CASSWVGGQGNEQFF
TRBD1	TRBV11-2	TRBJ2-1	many	TGTGCCAGTACCGGGACAGGGCATCCCAATGAGCAGTTCTTC	CASTGTGHPNEQFF
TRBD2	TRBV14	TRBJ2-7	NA	TGTGCCAGCAGCCAATCCCCGGGACTAGCGGGAAAAACCTACGAGCAGTACTTC	CASSQSPGLAGKTYEQYF
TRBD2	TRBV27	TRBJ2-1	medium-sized	TGTGCCAGCAGTTCGGGACTAGCGGGAGGAAATGAGCAGTTCTTC	CASSSGLAGGNEQFF
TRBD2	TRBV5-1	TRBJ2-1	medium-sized	TGCGCCAGCAGCTTGGGGCCCAGCGGGAGTAGCAATGAGCAGTTCTTC	CASSLGPSGSSNEQFF
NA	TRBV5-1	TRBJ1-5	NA	TGCGCCAGCAGCTTGGTAGGGGCCCAGCCCCAGCATTTT	CASSLVGAQPQHF
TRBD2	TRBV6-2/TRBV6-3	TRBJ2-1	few	TGTGCCAGCAGGAAGCGGGAGATACGCAATGAGCAGTTCTTC	CASRKREIRNEQFF
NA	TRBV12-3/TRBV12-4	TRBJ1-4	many	TGTGCCAGCAGTTTAGGGGGACTAGCAACTAATGAAAAACTGTTTTTT	CASSLGGLATNEKLFF
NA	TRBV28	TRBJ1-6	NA	TGTGCCAGCATACCCAATATGGGGTCCCTCCACTTT	CASIPNMGSLHF
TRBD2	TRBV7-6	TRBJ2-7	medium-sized	TGTGCCAGCAGCTTAATGTCGACTAGCGGGAGTTACGAGCAGTACTTC	CASSLMSTSGSYEQYF
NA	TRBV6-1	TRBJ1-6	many	TGTGCCAGCAGTCCCACCCCGGGGTCGAATTCACCCCTCCACTTT	CASSPTPGSNSPLHF
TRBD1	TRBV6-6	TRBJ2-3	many	TGTGCCAAGGGACAGGGGGATTCAGATACGCAGTATTTT	CAKGQGDSDTQYF
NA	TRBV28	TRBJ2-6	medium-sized	TGTGCCAGCAGTTCACCGGGAGTTGGGGCCAACGTCCTGACTTTC	CASSSPGVGANVLTF
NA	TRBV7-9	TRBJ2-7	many	TGTGCCAGCAGCTTAGGGGCAGGGGAAGAGCAGTACTTC	CASSLGAGEEQYF